This TCR beta chain was obtained from a study of T cells in Graves' hyperthyroidism and ophthalmopathy. Study-wide points: Most thyroid-expanded clonotypes above 0.001 were also found in blood. Separating ophthalmopathy from stable hyperthyroidism was achieved by a 13 V-J model. The model predicted ophthalmopathy a median around 6.5 months before onset.

Researchers took RNA transcripts and amplified the TCR beta CDR3 regions from them. In the first-round RT-PCR of the TCR CDR3, the HTBI primer set was used. Each CDR3 protein is one row after TCRdb ran MiXCR on the multiplex PCR reads. The repertoire holds 450,000 to 700,000 distinct CDR3 sequences, 35% to 55% seen once, with under 20% in the top ten. For the diagnoses, clinical symptoms, serum thyroxine and TRAb, thyroid ultrasound and orbital computed tomography were used. At least ten counts were recorded for this clonotype. Antigen: not known. The germline CDR1 and CDR2 sequences are WNHNN and SYGVQD (reference sequence). This CDR3 has 14 residues. Deletions cut 2 bases from V and 9 bases from J, with 16 bases between.

Sequencing used peripheral blood or thyroid tissue (not recorded which). This clonotype was sampled from an adult woman with Graves' disease, either hyperthyroidism or ophthalmopathy (not recorded which). V and J are TRBV10-1 and TRBJ1-1, with D unresolved. CDR3 sequence (DNA): TGCGCCAGCAGTGAGGGCCCGGAGGGAACCAAAGCTTTCTTT. The encoded protein is CASSEGPEGTKAFF.